This is a list of T cell receptor beta chains from one sample in a study of shared clonotypes between healthy human individuals. This table comes from immunoSEQ multiplex PCR, and its TCRdb copy is limited to in-frame clones, with some not included. Found here are over a million clones, around 76% of them singletons; the top ten hold about 1.4%. The sequenced sample was memory CD4+ T cells sorted from blood. The receptors here all came from a man between 18 and 29 years old in good health. The CDR3 runs from the conserved cysteine through the conserved F or W. Each record gives: CDR3 protein, CDR3 DNA, D gene, V gene, J gene, clone size. A D gene is named only where the DNA matches it firmly. Clone size is stated in some rows and not others, as once, few, many or a class when expanded.

CDR3 protein: CASSDTGLEYEQYF
CDR3 DNA: TGTGCCAGCAGTGATACGGGACTGGAGTACGAGCAGTACTTC
D gene: NA
V gene: TRBV2
J gene: TRBJ2-7
clone size: NA

CDR3 protein: CASSPNLRGGQPQHF
CDR3 DNA: TGTGCCAGCAGTCCCAACCTCAGGGGGGGACAGCCCCAGCATTTT
D gene: TRBD1
V gene: TRBV28
J gene: TRBJ1-5
clone size: NA

CDR3 protein: CASSSLGEKLFF
CDR3 DNA: TGTGCCAGCAGTTCTCTGGGTGAAAAACTGTTTTTT
D gene: NA
V gene: TRBV28
J gene: TRBJ1-4
clone size: NA

CDR3 protein: CASSIAGTGGSQPQHF
CDR3 DNA: TGTGCCAGTAGTATTGCCGGGACAGGGGGCAGTCAGCCCCAGCATTTT
D gene: TRBD1
V gene: TRBV19
J gene: TRBJ1-5
clone size: NA

CDR3 protein: CASSSGLAGFGVTQYF
CDR3 DNA: TGCGCCAGCAGCTCCGGACTAGCGGGATTTGGGGTTACGCAGTATTTT
D gene: TRBD2
V gene: TRBV5-1
J gene: TRBJ2-3
clone size: NA

CDR3 protein: CASKFRGTSQNTGELFF
CDR3 DNA: TGTGCCAGCAAGTTTCGGGGGACTAGCCAGAACACCGGGGAGCTGTTTTTT
D gene: TRBD2
V gene: TRBV27
J gene: TRBJ2-2
clone size: NA

CDR3 protein: CAISERGVVGVDYGYTF
CDR3 DNA: TGTGCCATCAGTGAACGAGGGGTGGTCGGTGTTGACTATGGCTACACCTTC
D gene: NA
V gene: TRBV10-3
J gene: TRBJ1-2
clone size: NA

CDR3 protein: CASSYGQGDRYTF
CDR3 DNA: TGTGCCAGCAGCTATGGACAGGGAGATCGCTACACCTTC
D gene: TRBD1
V gene: TRBV7-3
J gene: TRBJ1-2
clone size: once

CDR3 protein: CASTLDRVQTGELFF
CDR3 DNA: TGTGCCAGCACTCTGGACAGGGTTCAAACCGGGGAGCTGTTTTTT
D gene: TRBD1
V gene: TRBV11-2
J gene: TRBJ2-2
clone size: NA

CDR3 protein: CATRGPNLYEQYF
CDR3 DNA: TGTGCCACGCGCGGGCCTAACCTCTACGAGCAGTACTTC
D gene: NA
V gene: TRBV19
J gene: TRBJ2-7
clone size: NA

CDR3 protein: CASSPDWAGGSSNTGELFF
CDR3 DNA: TGTGCCAGCAGCCCCGACTGGGCAGGGGGCAGTTCTAACACCGGGGAGCTGTTTTTT
D gene: TRBD1
V gene: TRBV13
J gene: TRBJ2-2
clone size: NA

CDR3 protein: CATQGMGYEQYF
CDR3 DNA: TGTGCCACACAAGGGATGGGCTACGAGCAGTACTTC
D gene: NA
V gene: TRBV18
J gene: TRBJ2-7
clone size: NA

CDR3 protein: CASSESGQTGELFF
CDR3 DNA: TGTGCCAGCAGCGAGTCGGGACAAACCGGGGAGCTGTTTTTT
D gene: NA
V gene: TRBV9
J gene: TRBJ2-2
clone size: NA

CDR3 protein: CASSLNVRTRDETQYF
CDR3 DNA: TGTGCCAGCAGCTTAAATGTCAGGACGCGAGATGAGACCCAGTACTTC
D gene: NA
V gene: TRBV7-9
J gene: TRBJ2-5
clone size: NA

CDR3 protein: CASSPDGGNQPQHF
CDR3 DNA: TGTGCCAGTAGCCCTGACGGGGGCAATCAGCCCCAGCATTTT
D gene: NA
V gene: TRBV19
J gene: TRBJ1-5
clone size: few

CDR3 protein: CASSGTSSGTGELFF
CDR3 DNA: TGTGCCAGCTCCGGGACTAGCTCTGGAACCGGGGAGCTGTTTTTT
D gene: TRBD2
V gene: TRBV19
J gene: TRBJ2-2
clone size: NA

CDR3 protein: CASSDGDSAGNEQYF
CDR3 DNA: TGTGCCAGCAGTGACGGAGACTCCGCCGGAAACGAGCAGTACTTC
D gene: NA
V gene: TRBV2
J gene: TRBJ2-7
clone size: NA

CDR3 protein: CAISLTGGTGELFF
CDR3 DNA: TGTGCCATCAGCTTGACAGGGGGGACCGGGGAGCTGTTTTTT
D gene: TRBD1
V gene: TRBV10-3
J gene: TRBJ2-2
clone size: NA

CDR3 protein: CASSWGTSSIEQFF
CDR3 DNA: TGCGCCAGCAGCTGGGGGACTAGCAGTATTGAGCAGTTCTTC
D gene: TRBD2
V gene: TRBV5-1
J gene: TRBJ2-1
clone size: NA

CDR3 protein: CATKPRGFKQPQHF
CDR3 DNA: TGTGCCACCAAACCCAGGGGGTTCAAGCAGCCCCAGCATTTT
D gene: TRBD1
V gene: TRBV6-5
J gene: TRBJ1-5
clone size: NA

CDR3 protein: CASRPTVGLSYEQYF
CDR3 DNA: TGTGCCAGCAGGCCGACAGTGGGCCTCTCCTACGAGCAGTACTTC
D gene: NA
V gene: TRBV28
J gene: TRBJ2-7
clone size: many

CDR3 protein: CASSLDETEKLFF
CDR3 DNA: TGTGCCAGCAGCCTGGACGAGACGGAAAAACTGTTTTTT
D gene: NA
V gene: TRBV7-8
J gene: TRBJ1-4
clone size: NA

CDR3 protein: CASSATGILNYQETQYF
CDR3 DNA: TGTGCCAGTAGCGCGACAGGGATACTCAACTATCAAGAGACCCAGTACTTC
D gene: TRBD1
V gene: TRBV19
J gene: TRBJ2-5
clone size: NA

CDR3 protein: CASSPGLAGTGELFF
CDR3 DNA: TGTGCCAGCAGTCCGGGACTAGCGGGCACCGGGGAGCTGTTTTTT
D gene: TRBD2
V gene: TRBV28
J gene: TRBJ2-2
clone size: few

CDR3 protein: CASSQDLAGGLFGQFF
CDR3 DNA: TGCGCCAGCAGCCAAGATCTGGCGGGAGGGCTTTTCGGGCAGTTCTTC
D gene: TRBD2
V gene: TRBV4-3
J gene: TRBJ2-1
clone size: NA

CDR3 protein: CASSEGPGTGTKAFF
CDR3 DNA: TGCGCCAGCAGTGAGGGACCCGGGACAGGGACCAAAGCTTTCTTT
D gene: TRBD1
V gene: TRBV10-2
J gene: TRBJ1-1
clone size: NA

CDR3 protein: CASSISALRANVLTF
CDR3 DNA: TGTGCCAGTAGTATTTCGGCTTTGAGGGCCAACGTCCTGACTTTC
D gene: NA
V gene: TRBV19
J gene: TRBJ2-6
clone size: NA

CDR3 protein: CASSPGTGVNEKLFF
CDR3 DNA: TGTGCCAGCAGTCCCGGGACAGGGGTTAATGAAAAACTGTTTTTT
D gene: TRBD1
V gene: TRBV2
J gene: TRBJ1-4
clone size: NA

CDR3 protein: CASSSPSGGRNEQFF
CDR3 DNA: TGTGCCAGCAGTTCACCTAGCGGGGGGCGTAATGAGCAGTTCTTC
D gene: TRBD2
V gene: TRBV28
J gene: TRBJ2-1
clone size: NA

CDR3 protein: CASSPNWVTGELFF
CDR3 DNA: TGTGCCAGCAGCCCGAATTGGGTCACCGGGGAGCTGTTTTTT
D gene: NA
V gene: TRBV7-9
J gene: TRBJ2-2
clone size: many

CDR3 protein: CASGTGLTGELFF
CDR3 DNA: TGTGCCAGCGGGACAGGGTTAACCGGGGAGCTGTTTTTT
D gene: TRBD1
V gene: TRBV6-1
J gene: TRBJ2-2
clone size: NA

CDR3 protein: CASSTPIWGQGSWETQYF
CDR3 DNA: TGTGCCAGCAGCACCCCGATATGGGGACAGGGGTCGTGGGAGACCCAGTACTTC
D gene: TRBD1
V gene: TRBV7-6
J gene: TRBJ2-5
clone size: NA

CDR3 protein: CASSYVRADTQYF
CDR3 DNA: TGTGCCAGCAGTTACGTGCGCGCAGATACGCAGTATTTT
D gene: NA
V gene: TRBV6-5
J gene: TRBJ2-3
clone size: NA

CDR3 protein: CASRFFVLNTEAFF
CDR3 DNA: TGTGCCAGCAGGTTTTTCGTTCTGAACACTGAAGCTTTCTTT
D gene: NA
V gene: TRBV5-8
J gene: TRBJ1-1
clone size: few

CDR3 protein: CASSLRTSGGATDTQYF
CDR3 DNA: TGTGCCAGCAGCCTTCGGACTAGCGGGGGGGCTACAGATACGCAGTATTTT
D gene: TRBD2
V gene: TRBV11-3
J gene: TRBJ2-3
clone size: once

CDR3 protein: CATTILPQGGYGYTF
CDR3 DNA: TGCGCCACTACGATACTTCCTCAGGGGGGCTATGGCTACACCTTC
D gene: TRBD1
V gene: TRBV5-1
J gene: TRBJ1-2
clone size: NA

CDR3 protein: CASSQIYEQYF
CDR3 DNA: TGTGCCAGCAGTCAAATCTACGAGCAGTACTTC
D gene: NA
V gene: TRBV28
J gene: TRBJ2-7
clone size: NA

CDR3 protein: CASSLTPGTGVEKLFF
CDR3 DNA: TGCGCCAGCAGCTTGACTCCCGGGACAGGAGTCGAAAAACTGTTTTTT
D gene: TRBD1
V gene: TRBV5-1
J gene: TRBJ1-4
clone size: many

CDR3 protein: CASSLSSGRNTGELFF
CDR3 DNA: TGTGCCAGCTCACTGTCTAGCGGGAGGAACACCGGGGAGCTGTTTTTT
D gene: TRBD2
V gene: TRBV18
J gene: TRBJ2-2
clone size: NA

CDR3 protein: CASSPTGEIEQFF
CDR3 DNA: TGTGCCAGCAGTCCTACAGGGGAGATTGAGCAGTTCTTC
D gene: TRBD1
V gene: TRBV27
J gene: TRBJ2-1
clone size: NA

CDR3 protein: CASSPKGLAGANVLTF
CDR3 DNA: TGTGCCAGCAGCCCAAAGGGGCTAGCTGGGGCCAACGTCCTGACTTTC
D gene: NA
V gene: TRBV5-6
J gene: TRBJ2-6
clone size: NA

CDR3 protein: CAISDRGNTEAFF
CDR3 DNA: TGTGCCATCAGTGACAGGGGGAACACTGAAGCTTTCTTT
D gene: NA
V gene: TRBV10-3
J gene: TRBJ1-1
clone size: many

CDR3 protein: CASSYGGGGGTGELFF
CDR3 DNA: TGTGCCAGCAGTTACGGAGGCGGGGGAGGCACCGGGGAGCTGTTTTTT
D gene: TRBD2
V gene: TRBV6-5
J gene: TRBJ2-2
clone size: NA

CDR3 protein: CASSATLSGGARRETQYF
CDR3 DNA: TGTGCCAGCAGCGCGACCCTTAGCGGGGGGGCCCGGCGAGAGACCCAGTACTTC
D gene: TRBD2
V gene: TRBV9
J gene: TRBJ2-5
clone size: NA